This passage covers 32 T cell receptor beta chains from one sample sequenced in a study of OX40 agonist ivuxolimab in advanced cancers. Data came from immunoSEQ multiplex PCR; TCRdb stores just in-frame clones and leaves some out. The table shows tens of thousands of clones, with roughly 90% occurring only once. Sequenced material: CD4+ or CD8+ T cells sorted from blood, taken in a trial of the OX40 agonist ivuxolimab. The receptors derive from an adult with an advanced solid tumor such as melanoma, head and neck, liver or kidney cancer.

V gene TRBV5-4 combines with J gene TRBJ2-2; 7 nucleotides line up with TRBD2. V dropped 4 bases and J dropped 1; count of bases not matched to a gene: 1. The CDR3 length is 14 residues. Germline assignment: CDR1 SGHNT and CDR2 YYREEE (reference sequence). Written as DNA, the CDR3 is TGTGCCAGCAGCGGCGGGGGGAACACCGGGGAGCTGTTTTTT. Translated: CASSGGGNTGELFF.

This rearrangement joins TRBV27 to TRBJ2-1, with 12 bases identical to TRBD2. The J segment lost 8 bases and the V segment lost 5 bases, leaving 10 bases of the junction unmatched. The CDR3 totals 16 residues. The germline CDR1 and CDR2 sequences are MNHEY and SMNVEV (reference sequence). CDR3 DNA: TGTGCCAGCAGTCCCAGACTAGCGGGAGATCCCCATGAGCAGTTCTTC. Translating gives CASSPRLAGDPHEQFF.

CDR3 DNA sequence: TGTGCCAGCAGTGAAAAGCGGGGGGTGGCCTACGAGCAGTACTTC. This translates into CASSEKRGVAYEQYF. The chain combines TRBV2 with TRBJ2-7, with 9 bases identical to TRBD2. Germline lookup yields CDR1 SNHLY and CDR2 FYNNEI. The CDR3 runs to 15 residues. V shed 2 bases, J shed 2 bases, and the junction held 4 bases outside the gene matches.

This chain joins TRBV9 and TRBJ2-2; 12 nucleotides match TRBD1. The CDR3 is 17 residues long. V trimming: 1 base; J trimming: 6 bases; junction bases outside the gene matches: 7. Germline-derived CDR1 and CDR2 are SGDLS and YYNGEE. CDR3 amino acids: CASSVLTGTGGPGELFF. As DNA, the CDR3 is TGTGCCAGCAGCGTACTTACCGGGACAGGGGGCCCCGGGGAGCTGTTTTTT. The variable domain in full, completed from reference TRBV9 and TRBJ2-2, reads DSGVTQTPKHLITATGQRVTLRCSPRSGDLSVYWYQQSLDQGLQFLIQYYNGEERAKGNILERFSAQQFPDLHSELNLSSLELGDSALYFCASSVLTGTGGPGELFFGEGSRLTVL.

V gene TRBV21-1 combines with J gene TRBJ1-2; the table calls TRBD1, which could not be checked here. TRBV21-1 is reported as a pseudogene. The CDR3 contains 14 residues. DNA of the CDR3: TGTGCCAGCCCTTACAGGGGTCCCCCCTGGGGCTACACCTTC. This gives the protein CASPYRGPPWGYTF.

This clone was detected a few times. The rearrangement joins TRBV2 to TRBJ2-1, with D tentatively TRBD1 (5 bases). CDR3 length equals 13 residues. Germline V gene lookup returns CDR1 SNHLY and CDR2 FYNNEI. Deletions cut 2 bases from V and 9 bases from J, with 11 bases between. CDR3 sequence (DNA): TGTGCCAGCAGTGAACAGGGAATGGGTGAGCAGTTCTTC. The encoded protein is CASSEQGMGEQFF.

This chain uses TRBV7-9 with TRBJ1-6; tentatively, D is TRBD1 (6 bases). The CDR3 contains 18 residues. Deletions cut 1 base from V and 0 bases from J, with 13 bases between. Germline V gene lookup returns CDR1 SEHNR and CDR2 FQNEAQ (reference sequence). The CDR3: CASSLGGHSSSYNSPLHF. CDR3 sequence (DNA): TGTGCCAGCAGCTTAGGGGGACACTCGAGCTCCTATAATTCACCCCTCCACTTT.

V gene TRBV7-3 combines with J gene TRBJ1-1, with D possibly being TRBD1 (6 bases). The germline V gene has CDR1 SGHTA and CDR2 FQGTGA. This CDR3 region has 14 residues. V was pared by 4 bases and J by 0 bases, with 9 bases between. The CDR3 sequence is CASSSTGLNTEAFF. As DNA, the CDR3 is TGTGCCAGCAGCTCCACAGGGTTGAACACTGAAGCTTTCTTT.

V and J are TRBV4-1 and TRBJ1-5; D may be TRBD1 (6 bases). The CDR3 runs to 15 residues. Trimming removed 0 bases from V and 8 bases from J, with 14 bases in between. Germline V gives CDR1 MGHRA, CDR2 YSYEKL. The CDR3 reads CASSQEAGAGKPQHF. Here the CDR3 DNA reads TGCGCCAGCAGCCAAGAGGCGGGGGCCGGTAAGCCCCAGCATTTT.

This clone showed up just once. The genes are TRBV6-6 and TRBJ1-1; D is undetermined. Trimming removed 3 bases from V and 3 bases from J, with 8 bases in between. The CDR3 sequence is 13 residues long. Germline CDR1 is MNHNY and CDR2 is SVGAGI (reference sequence). The CDR3: CASSYRSYTEAFF. The CDR3 region has the DNA TGTGCCAGCAGTTATCGAAGTTACACTGAAGCTTTCTTT.

The V and J genes are TRBV19 and TRBJ1-1, with D maybe TRBD1 (5 bases). The length of the CDR3 is 15 residues. V lost 6 bases to trimming and J lost 2 bases, with 16 bases between them. The germline CDR1 and CDR2 sequences are LNHDA and SQIVND (reference sequence). The CDR3 loop reads CASRRPAGNNTEAFF. In DNA form, the CDR3 reads TGTGCCAGTAGAAGGCCAGCAGGGAACAACACTGAAGCTTTCTTT.

The chain is built from TRBV6-1 and TRBJ2-1; no clear D gene. CDR1 and CDR2 from the germline V gene are MNHNS and SASEGT. V was trimmed by 7 bases and J by 9 bases, leaving 10 bases between them. This CDR3 has 11 amino acids. The CDR3 reads CASTLGLEQFF. The CDR3 DNA is TGTGCCAGCACCCTAGGTCTTGAGCAGTTCTTC.

V usage is TRBV15 and J usage is TRBJ2-5; D uncertain. Per germline, CDR1 LNHNV and CDR2 YYDKDF (reference sequence). Trimming removed 1 base from V and 5 bases from J, with 5 bases in between. The CDR3 runs 12 residues. The CDR3 region has the DNA TGTGCCACCAGCAGAGCTATGGAGACCCAGTACTTC. Its protein is CATSRAMETQYF.

This chain links TRBV14 with TRBJ1-4; no clear D. V lost 2 bases to trimming and J lost 8 bases, with 15 bases between them. CDR1 is SGHDN and CDR2 is FVKESK in the germline V gene. The CDR3 has 15 amino acids. The CDR3 nucleotides are TGTGCCAGCAGCCAAATGAGGGCCGGGCGGGAAAAACTGTTTTTT. This translates into CASSQMRAGREKLFF.

The chain is built from TRBV6-1 and TRBJ2-3; 7 bases agree with TRBD2. Per the germline V gene, CDR1 is MNHNS and CDR2 is SASEGT. V shed 4 bases and J 1 base; nucleotides not matched to a gene: 8. The CDR3 runs to 16 residues. The CDR3 bases are TGTGCCAGCAGTGGCGGGGCTAGCGGCCGCACAGATACGCAGTATTTT. Translating gives CASSGGASGRTDTQYF.

The chain joins TRBV18 to TRBJ2-7; 10 nucleotides match TRBD1. Germline loops: CDR1 KGHSH, CDR2 LQKENI. CDR3 length: 14 amino acids. After removal of 6 bases from V and 6 bases from J, the junction contained 8 bases not matched to a gene. In DNA form, the CDR3 reads TGTGCCAGCTCGTCCGGGACAGGGGTTTTCGAGCAGTACTTC. Residues: CASSSGTGVFEQYF.

This clone appeared once. The V and J genes are TRBV5-1 and TRBJ2-1; 12 bases align to TRBD2. After removal of 1 base from V and 7 bases from J, the junction contained 6 bases not matched to a gene. The CDR3 totals 16 residues. The germline gives CDR1 SGHRS, CDR2 YFSETQ. The CDR3 DNA reads as TGCGCCAGCAGCTTGACCCTAGCGGGAGGGGCGAATGAGCAGTTCTTC. The encoded protein is CASSLTLAGGANEQFF. The complete variable domain, with remaining parts taken from reference TRBV5-1 and TRBJ2-1, reads KAGVTQTPRYLIKTRGQQVTLSCSPISGHRSVSWYQQTPGQGLQFLFEYFSETQRNKGNFPGRFSGRQFSNSRSEMNVSTLELGDSALYLCASSLTLAGGANEQFFGPGTRLTVL.

This clone was found once. The V gene is TRBV9, the J gene TRBJ2-7; 10 bases line up with TRBD2. V lost 3 bases and J lost 6; bases outside the gene matches: 15. This CDR3 has 17 amino acids. The V gene's germline CDR1 is SGDLS and CDR2 YYNGEE. CDR3 sequence reads: CASSAYQWTSGVLEQYF. CDR3 in DNA: TGTGCCAGCAGCGCCTACCAGTGGACTAGCGGTGTCCTCGAGCAGTACTTC.

In its sample, this clone was seen once. The chain combines TRBV6-5 with TRBJ2-7; D is undetermined. V lost 6 bases and J lost 5, with 11 bases in between. Germline lookup yields CDR1 MNHEY and CDR2 SVGAGI. The CDR3 spans 12 residues. The CDR3 DNA is TGTGCCAGCAGCCTCCGGGCCCACGAGCAGTACTTC. Amino acid sequence: CASSLRAHEQYF.

CDR3 coding DNA: TGTGCCAGCAGTGCGCGGACAGGGAGCTCCTACGAGCAGTACTTC. Translating it yields CASSARTGSSYEQYF. The chain recombines TRBV6-5 with TRBJ2-7, with 8 bases aligning to TRBD1. Looked up from germline, CDR1 is MNHEY and CDR2 is SVGAGI. J gave up 0 bases and V 5 bases, and 6 bases lay outside the gene matches. This CDR3 is built from 15 residues.

This clone was detected once. This sequence joins TRBV7-9 and TRBJ2-7, with TRBD2 matching 11 bases. Germline V gene data show CDR1 as SEHNR and CDR2 as FQNEAQ (reference sequence). Trimming took 3 bases from V and 6 from J; bases not matched to a gene: 10. The CDR3 runs to 16 residues. CDR3 in DNA: TGTGCCAGCAGCTTTCCGGGACTAGCGGTTCAGGGCGAGCAGTACTTC. Translation: CASSFPGLAVQGEQYF.

V gene TRBV14 combines with J gene TRBJ2-5, with 7 bases fitting TRBD1. Germline V gene sequence: CDR1 SGHDN, CDR2 FVKESK. CDR3 size: 16 residues. After removal of 4 bases from V and 2 bases from J, the junction contained 10 bases not matched to a gene. Here the CDR3 reads CASSRLQGLGQETQYF. CDR3 DNA sequence: TGTGCCAGCAGCCGCCTACAGGGGCTAGGGCAAGAGACCCAGTACTTC.

This chain uses TRBV5-1 with TRBJ2-7; the D gene is possibly TRBD1 (6 bases). V lost 5 bases, J lost 0 bases, and 15 bases lay in between. The germline gives CDR1 SGHRS, CDR2 YFSETQ. This CDR3 region has 15 residues. This CDR3 reads CASRPPRTDSYEQYF. CDR3 bases: TGCGCCAGCAGGCCGCCGCGGACAGACTCCTACGAGCAGTACTTC.

This chain uses TRBV30 with TRBJ1-6, with TRBD1 matching 7 bases. Germline assignment: CDR1 GTSNPN and CDR2 SVGIG (reference sequence). There are 17 residues in the CDR3. The ends lost 0 bases at V and 6 bases at J; junction bases unmatched: 11. The CDR3 coding sequence is TGTGCCTGGAGTGTAACCGTGACAGGGAGGAGTAATTCACCCCTCCACTTT. It codes for CAWSVTVTGRSNSPLHF.

The chain employs TRBV5-5 and TRBJ2-3; 11 bases are a match to TRBD2. The germline V gene has CDR1 SGHKS and CDR2 YYEKEE (reference sequence). Unmatched junction bases numbered 7, after V lost 4 bases and J lost 0 bases. The CDR3 contains 17 residues. The CDR3 is CASSLRVAGGSTDTQYF. DNA for the CDR3: TGTGCCAGCAGCCTTAGAGTAGCGGGAGGGAGCACAGATACGCAGTATTTT. Variable domain in full (rest from reference TRBV5-5 and TRBJ2-3): DAGVTQSPTHLIKTRGQQVTLRCSPISGHKSVSWYQQVLGQGPQFIFQYYEKEERGRGNFPDRFSARQFPNYSSELNVNALLLGDSALYLCASSLRVAGGSTDTQYFGPGTRLTVL.

The gene calls are TRBV5-6 and TRBJ1-1; D is unclear. Germline V gene lookup returns CDR1 SGHDT and CDR2 YYEEEE. V was cut by 7 bases and J by 5 bases, with 27 bases left in between. This CDR3 spans 17 amino acids. The CDR3 sequence is CASGNVGSQSRKTEAFF. The CDR3 DNA reads TGTGCCAGCGGGAATGTAGGGTCCCAGTCAAGGAAGACTGAAGCTTTCTTT.

This chain uses TRBV5-1 with TRBJ1-3; TRBD1 matches 9 bases. The CDR3 spans 15 residues. The germline gives CDR1 SGHRS, CDR2 YFSETQ. The junction had 8 bases not matched to a gene; V was cut back by 4 bases and J by 6 bases. CDR3 region: CASSLRQGGTNTIYF. CDR3 in DNA: TGCGCCAGCAGCCTTCGACAGGGGGGAACAAACACCATATATTTT. The full variable domain, in which reference TRBV5-1 and TRBJ1-3 provide the parts outside the CDR3, is KAGVTQTPRYLIKTRGQQVTLSCSPISGHRSVSWYQQTPGQGLQFLFEYFSETQRNKGNFPGRFSGRQFSNSRSEMNVSTLELGDSALYLCASSLRQGGTNTIYFGEGSWLTVV.

This CDR3 reads CASSLGLGYEQYF. CDR3 coding DNA: TGTGCCAGCAGCTTAGGGCTAGGCTACGAGCAGTACTTC. The gene calls are TRBV7-8 and TRBJ2-7; no reliable D call. This CDR3 spans 13 amino acids. V lost 1 base and J lost 3, with 7 bases in between. Germline assignment: CDR1 SGHVS and CDR2 FQNEAQ.

The genes are TRBV9 and TRBJ1-1, with TRBD1 as a possible D gene (5 bases). CDR3 length equals 16 residues. CDR1 is SGDLS, CDR2 YYNGEE, per germline. Trimming removed 4 bases at V and 0 bases at J, with 16 bases between. The CDR3 DNA reads as TGTGCCAGCAGCCCAATACCTCGGGACTTGAACACTGAAGCTTTCTTT. This translates into CASSPIPRDLNTEAFF.

The chain is built from TRBV10-1 and TRBJ1-1; 10 bases agree with TRBD1. V lost 2 bases to trimming and J lost 5 bases; unmatched junction nucleotides: 5. This CDR3 comprises 15 residues. Per germline, CDR1 WNHNN and CDR2 SYGVQD (reference sequence). CDR3 residues: CASSEATGGRTEAFF. DNA for the CDR3: TGCGCCAGCAGTGAGGCGACAGGGGGCCGGACTGAAGCTTTCTTT.

The chain combines TRBV7-6 with TRBJ2-3; D unresolved. Per germline, CDR1 SGHVS and CDR2 FNYEAQ. This CDR3 has 13 residues. Trimming removed 2 bases at V and 4 bases at J, with 7 bases between. The chain's CDR3 is CASSLSPADTQYF. CDR3 sequence (DNA): TGTGCCAGCAGCTTATCCCCCGCAGATACGCAGTATTTT.

This chain joins TRBV19 and TRBJ2-3; D gene ambiguous. The germline V gene has CDR1 LNHDA and CDR2 SQIVND (reference sequence). Deletions cut 3 bases from V and 5 bases from J, with 3 bases between. CDR3 length: 11 amino acids. In nucleotides, the CDR3 is TGTGCCAGTAGTATCGGAGATACGCAGTATTTT. This encodes CASSIGDTQYF.